Listed below are T cell receptor beta chains from one sample, sequenced in a study of blood T cell repertoires in COVID-19. Assay: immunoSEQ multiplex PCR; the TCRdb copy retains only in-frame clones and omits some. The sample has about 56,000 clones, approximately 88% seen once; the top ten hold more than 15%. The sample taken for sequencing was peripheral blood. Every receptor here comes from a man aged 60 to 75 with COVID-19, enrolled during active disease. Each CDR3 is given with its conserved first and last residue. D genes are given only for firm matches. A row's size may be missing; if present it is once, few, many or a size class.

>TRBJ2-4|TRBD2|TRBV7-9|-
CASSLAPGLASDIQYF
>TRBJ1-2|-|TRBV6-5|-
CASSIAGYGYTF
>TRBJ1-3|-|TRBV29-1|-
CSVGTASGNTIYF
>TRBJ1-1|-|TRBV29-1|-
CSIEGGGSTEAFF
>TRBJ2-1|-|TRBV6-5|-
CASRGGDGSYNEQFF
>TRBJ1-1|TRBD1|TRBV4-1|-
CASSQPTGKNTEAFF
>TRBJ2-1|-|TRBV19|-
CASSTYRDMRSYNEQFF
>TRBJ1-5|-|TRBV6-5|few
CASGWLDQPQHF
>TRBJ1-3|-|TRBV6-5|-
CASSYLGRGYTIYF
>TRBJ1-6|TRBD1|TRBV3-1/TRBV3-2|-
CASGWTGEALHF
>TRBJ1-6|-|TRBV9|-
CASSADSYNSPLHF
>TRBJ2-2|-|TRBV5-1|-
CASSPTPILNTGELFF
>TRBJ2-7|TRBD2|TRBV5-4|-
CASSPGTSDSYEQYF
>TRBJ2-5|TRBD2|TRBV7-3|-
CASSPTSGNSWTQYF
>TRBJ2-1|TRBD2|TRBV11-2|few
CASSSIAGGIEQFF
>TRBJ1-5|TRBD1|TRBV6-2/TRBV6-3|once
CASSYSTGNQPQHF
>TRBJ2-1|TRBD2|TRBV9|once
CASGPSQAGVYNEQFF
>TRBJ1-3|-|TRBV5-3|-
CARSLQGNTIYF
>TRBJ1-5|TRBD1|TRBV10-3|-
CAISEETGRQPQHF